This T cell receptor beta chain was captured by sequencing in a study of tumor-infiltrating lymphocytes in localized non-small cell lung cancer. Notes on the study in general: IM1 and IM2 tumors showed no difference in T-cell fraction.

CDR1 is LNHDA and CDR2 is SQIVND in the germline V gene (reference sequence). Trimming took 5 bases from V and 6 from J; bases not matched to a gene: 31. The CDR3 is made up of 22 amino acids. Produced via immunoSEQ multiplex PCR; TCRdb's table is partial and in-frame only. The data hold about 16,000 clones, with about 70% observed a single time. As to this clone: What it binds is not known.

The chain combines TRBV19 with TRBJ2-1; 7 bases map to TRBD2. Sequencing was performed on lung tumor tissue. This TCR derives from a human donor with non-small cell lung cancer. CDR3: CASSYPDSQSAVGGGPGNEQFF. CDR3 nucleotides: TGTGCCAGTAGTTACCCGGATTCACAGTCCGCCGTCGGGGGAGGGCCGGGCAATGAGCAGTTCTTC.